This TCR beta chain stems from a study of shared clonotypes between healthy human individuals. General study results and limits: Sequencing depth was expected to affect clonotype sharing among donors.

The count of this clone is one. Its antigen remains unidentified. Deep-level running was used for the assay. Generated by immunoSEQ multiplex PCR, the TCRdb table keeps only in-frame clones and is missing some. The table lists about 980,000 clones, more than 75% of them singletons, with approximately 1.5% in the top ten. The germline V gene encodes CDR1 SEHNR and CDR2 FQNEAQ (reference sequence). V was pared by 1 base and J by 3 bases, with 11 bases between. The CDR3 runs 15 residues. From CD4+ cells came CD45RA+ naive and CD45RA-negative memory subsets. Sequenced material: memory CD4+ T cells sorted from blood. Subset noted: CD45RA-negative fraction. The chain recombines TRBV7-9 with TRBJ2-3; D is perhaps TRBD2 (6 bases). The clonotype comes from a man aged 18 to 30 in good health. This chain's CDR3 is CASSLVGSGTDTQYF. The CDR3 bases are TGTGCCAGCAGCTTAGTTGGTAGCGGTACAGATACGCAGTATTTT.